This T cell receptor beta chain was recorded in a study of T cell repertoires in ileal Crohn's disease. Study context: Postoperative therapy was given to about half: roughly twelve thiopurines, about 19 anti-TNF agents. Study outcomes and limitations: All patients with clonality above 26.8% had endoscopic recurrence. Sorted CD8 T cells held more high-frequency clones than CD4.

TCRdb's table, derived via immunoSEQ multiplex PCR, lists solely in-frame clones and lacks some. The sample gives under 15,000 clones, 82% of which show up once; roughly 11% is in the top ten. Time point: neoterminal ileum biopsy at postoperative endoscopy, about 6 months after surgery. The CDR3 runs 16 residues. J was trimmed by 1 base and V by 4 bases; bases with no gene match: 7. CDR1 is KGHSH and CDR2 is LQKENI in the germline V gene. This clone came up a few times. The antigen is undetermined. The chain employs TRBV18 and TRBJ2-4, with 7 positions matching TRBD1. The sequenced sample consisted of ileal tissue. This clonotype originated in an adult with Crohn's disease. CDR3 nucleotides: TGTGCCAGCTCACTACGATTGGACAGGGCCAAAAACATTCAGTACTTC. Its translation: CASSLRLDRAKNIQYF.